This T cell receptor beta chain was recovered during a study of CD4 T cell repertoires in COVID-19. The assay was immunoSEQ multiplex PCR, and TCRdb's table has in-frame clones only and misses some. The data contain about 22,000 clones, around nine tenths of them singletons. The memory T cells were sequenced right after ex vivo isolation, without culture. V lost 2 bases, J lost 2 bases, and 13 bases lay in between. In germline, CDR1 is SGHRS, CDR2 YFSETQ. The CDR3 loop spans 15 amino acids. The clonotype was recovered from a human donor who had COVID-19. The rearrangement joins TRBV5-1 to TRBJ1-2; perhaps TRBD1 as D (5 bases). The sequencing here drew on central memory CD4+ T cells from blood, taken before the COVID-19 pandemic. Here the CDR3 reads CASSLGARDNYGYTF. CDR3 coding DNA: TGCGCCAGCAGCTTAGGGGCGCGGGACAACTATGGCTACACCTTC.